The clone carrying this T cell receptor (beta chain) was counted only a few times. Its antigen is currently unknown. The record originates from a study of T-cell memory formation after mild COVID-19. Findings of the study overall: While clones contracting from day 15 to 85 were balanced between CD4 and CD8, later expanders leaned CD4+. Among clones peaking at day 37 in the second wave, SARS-CoV-2 specificity remained unconfirmed.

TCRdb recomputed calls from the 5' RACE reads with MiXCR, one row per CDR3 protein. This sample yields 300,000 or so distinct CDR3 sequences, of which about 16% are seen a single time; 22% belongs to the top ten. In germline, CDR1 is SQVTM, CDR2 ANQGSEA. The ends were cut back, 2 bases at V and 3 bases at J, with 11 bases in the middle. The CDR3 spans 14 residues. This TCR came from a man younger than 30 who had mild COVID-19 (a few samples of this study predate the infection). Cell type and time point are not known. The sequencing sample was made of PBMCs or a T cell subset sorted from them (not recorded which). This chain connects TRBV29-1 to TRBJ2-1; the D gene is possibly TRBD1 (5 bases). The CDR3 sequence: CSVELREVYNEQFF. The CDR3 DNA sequence: TGCAGCGTTGAACTCAGGGAAGTCTACAATGAGCAGTTCTTC.